This passage covers 8 T cell receptor beta chains from one sample sequenced in a study of control samples from healthy donors and cancer patients. The repertoire was sequenced with immunoSEQ multiplex PCR; TCRdb's copy has only in-frame clones and lacks some. The top ten hold approximately 4.8% of the sample, which has approximately 82,000 clones, over 90% seen once. The sequencing sample was made of blood. These receptors were taken from a young woman in good health.

In DNA form, the CDR3 reads TGTGCCACCAGCAGAGATTTAGGTTCAGGTCAGCCCCAGCATTTT. It specifies CATSRDLGSGQPQHF. The rearrangement joins TRBV15 to TRBJ1-5, with D uncertain. Trimming removed 0 bases from V and 6 bases from J, with 12 bases in between. Germline assignment: CDR1 LNHNV and CDR2 YYDKDF (reference sequence). This CDR3 comprises 15 residues.

This chain connects TRBV5-5 to TRBJ1-2, with D tentatively TRBD1 (5 bases). Trimming removed 4 bases from V and 6 bases from J, with 16 bases in between. The CDR3 is 14 residues long. Germline V CDR1 and CDR2: SGHKS, YYEKEE (reference sequence). The CDR3: CASSAAGKTHGYTF. The CDR3 DNA reads as TGTGCCAGCAGCGCTGCAGGGAAAACCCATGGCTACACCTTC.

This clone was recorded only once. CDR3 sequence (DNA): TGCAGCGTTGATTCAGGTGGCTTCAGGACAGATACGCAGTATTTT. Its translation is CSVDSGGFRTDTQYF. V gene TRBV29-1 combines with J gene TRBJ2-3; no clear D. The germline V gene has CDR1 SQVTM and CDR2 ANQGSEA. Trimming removed 3 bases from V and 3 bases from J, with 16 bases in between. The CDR3 has 15 residues.

The chain has TRBV3-1 (or the pseudogene TRBV3-2) and TRBJ2-1; 7 nucleotides agree with TRBD2. Germline CDR1 reads LGHDT; CDR2 reads YNNKEL (reference sequence). The CDR3 contains 16 residues. With V trimmed by 4 bases and J by 4 bases, 10 bases remained unmatched. CDR3 bases: TGTGCCAGCAGCCTACAACAAGCGGGGCTTTACAATGAGCAGTTCTTC. Protein product: CASSLQQAGLYNEQFF.

This clone was observed a single time. The J gene is TRBJ2-2, the V gene TRBV6-5, with no clear D. From germline, CDR1 is MNHEY and CDR2 SVGAGI. There are 12 residues in the CDR3. With 8 bases removed from V and 2 bases from J, the gap between germline ends came to 6 bases. In DNA form, the CDR3 reads TGTGCCAGCCGAGAAAACACCGGGGAGCTGTTTTTT. Its protein is CASRENTGELFF.

J is TRBJ1-2 and V is TRBV24-1; 7 nucleotides line up with TRBD1. V was clipped by 12 bases and J by 6 bases; unmatched bases: 9. Per the germline V gene, CDR1 is KGHDR and CDR2 is SFDVKD. The CDR3 covers 12 residues. CDR3 in amino acids: CAARDSLNGYTF. In DNA form, the CDR3 reads TGTGCCGCCCGGGACAGCTTAAATGGCTACACCTTC.

This chain uses TRBV5-1 with TRBJ2-3; TRBD2 matches 7 bases. The CDR3 sequence is 15 residues long. The V gene end was trimmed by 0 bases and the J gene end by 5 bases; junction bases not matched to a gene: 6. Germline loops: CDR1 SGHRS, CDR2 YFSETQ. Written as DNA, the CDR3 is TGCGCCAGCAGCTTGGGACTAGCAGGTGGAGATACGCAGTATTTT. Residues: CASSLGLAGGDTQYF. Based on the CDR3 plus reference TRBV5-1 and TRBJ2-3, the full variable domain is KAGVTQTPRYLIKTRGQQVTLSCSPISGHRSVSWYQQTPGQGLQFLFEYFSETQRNKGNFPGRFSGRQFSNSRSEMNVSTLELGDSALYLCASSLGLAGGDTQYFGPGTRLTVL.

This chain connects TRBV28 to TRBJ2-5, with D unclear. CDR1 and CDR2 (germline): MDHEN, SYDVKM. V was clipped by 5 bases and J by 1 base, with 8 bases between them. The CDR3 covers 13 residues. CDR3 region: CASSLVFQETQYF. The CDR3 nucleotides read TGTGCCAGCAGTCTAGTTTTCCAAGAGACCCAGTACTTC.